This T cell receptor (beta chain) was recorded in a study of blood T cell repertoires in COVID-19. Overall study context: The United States, Italy and Spain provided the acute and convalescent COVID-19 samples. T cells, B-cell-depleted T cells, or PBMCs supplied cDNA or gDNA.

Symptom resolution, clearance, or two negative PCRs marked donors in Cohort 3 as recovered. This CDR3 region has 13 residues. Germline lookup yields CDR1 GTSNPN and CDR2 SVGIG (reference sequence). Trimming pared 1 base from V and 2 bases from J, leaving 6 bases between. Repertoires were generated with immunoSEQ multiplex PCR, while TCRdb's copy carries only in-frame clones and drops some. The sample lists approximately 230,000 clones; about nine tenths were seen once. The receptor comes from a man aged 18 to 30 who had recovered from COVID-19. Material for sequencing was PBMCs or T cells enriched from blood (not recorded which). This chain joins TRBV30 and TRBJ1-5; D unresolved. CDR3 nucleotide sequence: TGTGCCTGGAGTGCCCAGGGCAATCAGCCCCAGCATTTT. It encodes CAWSAQGNQPQHF.